The 31 T cell receptor beta chains presented below share a single source sample, sequenced in a study of T cells in localized non-small cell lung cancer. Measured with immunoSEQ multiplex PCR; TCRdb has only the in-frame clones, and not every one. The sample gives about 41,000 clones, roughly nine tenths of which show up once; over 6% is in the top ten. Sequenced material: peripheral blood, taken before any cancer treatment. Source of these receptors: a woman aged 18-55 years with stage III lung adenocarcinoma.

This clone is a singleton in its sample. This rearrangement joins TRBV6-5 to TRBJ2-1; TRBD1 aligns across 9 bases. Germline loops: CDR1 MNHEY, CDR2 SVGAGI. This CDR3 is 15 amino acids long. V gave up 6 bases and J gave up 4 bases; unmatched junction bases: 7. The DNA for the CDR3 is TGTGCCAGCAGACCCACAGGGGGCGCTTACAATGAGCAGTTCTTC. Translated: CASRPTGGAYNEQFF.

This clone was counted only a few times. V is TRBV19 and J is TRBJ1-5, with unresolved D. V shed 1 base and J shed 1 base, with 8 bases lying between them. Germline V gives CDR1 LNHDA, CDR2 SQIVND (reference sequence). CDR3 length: 15 amino acids. CDR3 bases: TGTGCCAGTAGTATAGGCACCTACAGCAATCAGCCCCAGCATTTT. It encodes CASSIGTYSNQPQHF.

The genes are TRBV2 and TRBJ1-1, with no clear D. This CDR3 region has 13 residues. Looked up from germline, CDR1 is SNHLY and CDR2 is FYNNEI. The V and J ends lost 4 bases and 7 bases respectively, with 13 bases between them. The CDR3 DNA is TGTGCCAGCAGTGTAAACAGCGAATTTGAAGCTTTCTTT. Translation: CASSVNSEFEAFF.

The chain uses TRBV19 and TRBJ2-7; perhaps TRBD2 as D (6 bases). Germline assignment: CDR1 LNHDA and CDR2 SQIVND (reference sequence). With 3 bases removed from V and 6 bases from J, the gap between germline ends came to 6 bases. This CDR3 contains 11 residues. CDR3 region: CASSIGSEQYF. Written as DNA, the CDR3 is TGTGCCAGTAGTATCGGGAGCGAGCAGTACTTC.

In its sample, this clone was seen once. The chain is built from TRBV29-1 and TRBJ2-3, with D possibly TRBD1 on 5 matching bases. The ends were cut back, 4 bases at V and 4 bases at J, with 12 bases in the middle. CDR1 SQVTM and CDR2 ANQGSEA come from the germline V gene. The CDR3 runs to 13 residues. CDR3 nucleotides: TGCAGCGTTGGGCCGGTAGGGGCAGATACGCAGTATTTT. Translated: CSVGPVGADTQYF.

A remark on this clone: Other nucleotide sequences from this sample produce the same CDR3. The chain is built from TRBV6-1 and TRBJ1-2; D is perhaps TRBD1 (5 bases). Trimming took 1 base from V and 4 from J, leaving 7 bases between them. The CDR3 totals 13 residues. Germline V gives CDR1 MNHNS, CDR2 SASEGT. The CDR3 reads CASSEGQIYGYTF. CDR3 nucleotide sequence: TGTGCCAGCAGTGAAGGACAGATCTATGGCTACACCTTC.

The J gene is TRBJ1-3, the V gene TRBV5-1; D possibly corresponds to TRBD1 (5 bases). The CDR3 has 14 residues. V lost 0 bases to trimming and J lost 4 bases, with 8 bases between them. CDR1 is SGHRS and CDR2 is YFSETQ in the germline V gene. This CDR3 reads CASSLGGSGNTIYF. CDR3 DNA: TGCGCCAGCAGCTTGGGGGGGTCCGGAAACACCATATATTTT.

This chain joins TRBV19 and TRBJ2-1, with D uncertain. The CDR3 consists of 13 residues. CDR1 is LNHDA, CDR2 SQIVND, per germline (reference sequence). V was shortened by 7 bases and J by 7 bases, with 14 bases between the two germline ends. The CDR3 region has the DNA TGTGCCAGTACCTCCAGGTCCAATAATGAGCAGTTCTTC. This encodes CASTSRSNNEQFF.

This chain joins TRBV6-6 and TRBJ1-3, with 11 bases identical to TRBD1. V gave up 5 bases and J gave up 6 bases; unmatched junction bases: 3. CDR1 is MNHNY, CDR2 SVGAGI, per germline (reference sequence). The CDR3 has 14 amino acids. For the CDR3, the DNA is TGTGCCAGCAGTCGGACAGGGGGCGAAAACACCATATATTTT. Translation gives CASSRTGGENTIYF.

The chain uses TRBV5-4 and TRBJ1-3; possible D gene TRBD1, 5 bases. Per the germline V gene, CDR1 is SGHNT and CDR2 is YYREEE (reference sequence). V dropped 4 bases and J dropped 0 bases, with 14 bases sitting between them. The CDR3 covers 16 residues. CDR3 in DNA: TGTGCCAGCAGCCGGGACGCTCGTTTCTCTGGAAACACCATATATTTT. The encoded protein is CASSRDARFSGNTIYF.

This chain connects TRBV2 to TRBJ1-1; no clear D. The CDR3 loop spans 13 amino acids. V dropped 5 bases and J dropped 2 bases, with 9 bases sitting between them. Germline V CDR1 and CDR2: SNHLY, FYNNEI. The CDR3 nucleotides read TGTGCCAGCAGTACGGGCTATAACACTGAAGCTTTCTTT. Translation: CASSTGYNTEAFF. The full variable domain, with the rest looked up from reference TRBV2 and TRBJ1-1, is EPEVTQTPSHQVTQMGQEVILRCVPISNHLYFYWYRQILGQKVEFLVSFYNNEISEKSEIFDDQFSVERPDGSNFTLKIRSTKLEDSAMYFCASSTGYNTEAFFGQGTRLTVV.

This CDR3 is CSVEMRTEHLNTQYF. As DNA, the CDR3 is TGCAGCGTTGAAATGCGGACAGAGCACTTGAATACGCAGTATTTT. This sequence joins TRBV29-1 and TRBJ2-3; the D gene is possibly TRBD1 (6 bases). Trimming took 2 bases from V and 7 from J, leaving 19 bases between them. CDR3 length: 15 residues. The germline V gene has CDR1 SQVTM and CDR2 ANQGSEA.

The chain combines TRBV7-3 with TRBJ2-1, with TRBD2 matching 10 bases. This CDR3 region has 15 residues. Germline loops: CDR1 SGHTA, CDR2 FQGTGA. Trimming cost V 5 bases and J 4 bases; bases outside gene matches: 5. The CDR3 here is CASSPAGGPYNEQFF. CDR3 in DNA: TGTGCCAGCAGCCCAGCGGGGGGGCCATACAATGAGCAGTTCTTC. Based on the CDR3 plus reference TRBV7-3 and TRBJ2-1, the full variable domain is GAGVSQTPSNKVTEKGKYVELRCDPISGHTALYWYRQSLGQGPEFLIYFQGTGAADDSGLPNDRFFAVRPEGSVSTLKIQRTERGDSAVYLCASSPAGGPYNEQFFGPGTRLTVL.

This chain uses TRBV19 with TRBJ1-3, with unresolved D. The germline gives CDR1 LNHDA, CDR2 SQIVND (reference sequence). The CDR3 sequence is 16 residues long. V was pared by 3 bases and J by 0 bases, with 12 bases between. In DNA, the CDR3 is TGTGCCAGTAGTATGAGTCGAGGGTCCTCTGGAAACACCATATATTTT. It encodes CASSMSRGSSGNTIYF.

This clone has a handful of counts. The CDR3 nucleotides are TGTGCCAGCAGTGAAAGGGACAGGGGGCGCAGGGGCTATGGCTACACCTTC. It encodes CASSERDRGRRGYGYTF. V is TRBV6-1 and J is TRBJ1-2, with TRBD1 matching over 12 bases. V shed 2 bases and J 4 bases; nucleotides not matched to a gene: 8. CDR1 MNHNS and CDR2 SASEGT come from the germline V gene. The CDR3 covers 17 residues.

V gene TRBV7-8 combines with J gene TRBJ1-1, with D possibly TRBD1 on 6 matching bases. Germline CDR1 and CDR2: SGHVS and FQNEAQ. Trimming removed 4 bases from V and 1 base from J, with 16 bases in between. The CDR3 contains 16 residues. The CDR3 bases are TGTGCCAGCAGCTCTAGACAGGCCTCTCCGAACACTGAAGCTTTCTTT. Its translation is CASSSRQASPNTEAFF.

The J gene is TRBJ2-7, the V gene TRBV11-2, with D maybe TRBD2 (5 bases). V was cut by 5 bases and J by 7 bases, with 18 bases left in between. The CDR3 totals 14 residues. Germline CDR1 is SGHAT and CDR2 is FQNNGV. The CDR3, as DNA: TGTGCCAGCAGCCATACGGTCAACTCGGGGGAGCAGTACTTC. Translation: CASSHTVNSGEQYF.

This chain links TRBV30 with TRBJ1-2; D is uncertain. The CDR3 length is 13 residues. Trimming stripped 0 bases from V and 0 bases from J, with 5 bases between. Looked up from germline, CDR1 is GTSNPN and CDR2 is SVGIG (reference sequence). The chain's CDR3 is CAWSVPPNYGYTF. CDR3 nucleotides: TGTGCCTGGAGTGTACCCCCTAACTATGGCTACACCTTC.

This clone was seen more than once but under ten times. J is TRBJ1-2 and V is TRBV4-1; D gene unclear. There are 14 residues in the CDR3. The germline CDR1 and CDR2 sequences are MGHRA and YSYEKL. Trimming took off 1 base at V and 2 bases at J, with 8 bases between the two ends. The CDR3 bases are TGCGCCAGCAGCCAAGTACTCGGCAACTATGGCTACACCTTC. Its protein is CASSQVLGNYGYTF.

The chain combines TRBV25-1 with TRBJ2-7; D gene ambiguous. The CDR3 sequence is 12 residues long. Trimming stripped 6 bases from V and 1 base from J, with 7 bases between. CDR1 is MGHDK and CDR2 is SYGVNS in the germline V gene. CDR3 region: CASRTESYEQYF. The CDR3 region has the DNA TGTGCCAGCAGAACGGAGTCCTACGAGCAGTACTTC.

The genes are TRBV5-8 and TRBJ2-5; D gene unclear. This CDR3 is 15 amino acids long. The germline gives CDR1 SGHTS, CDR2 YDEGEE. Deletions cut 0 bases from V and 0 bases from J, with 9 bases between. CDR3 nucleotides: TGTGCCAGCAGCTTGGGGACGGGCTACCAAGAGACCCAGTACTTC. Translating it yields CASSLGTGYQETQYF. The variable domain in full, completed from reference TRBV5-8 and TRBJ2-5, reads EAGVTQSPTHLIKTRGQQATLRCSPISGHTSVYWYQQALGLGLQFLLWYDEGEERNRGNFPPRFSGRQFPNYSSELNVNALELEDSALYLCASSLGTGYQETQYFGPGTRLLVL.

The V call is TRBV14, the J call TRBJ2-5, with D unclear. From germline, CDR1 is SGHDN and CDR2 FVKESK. The CDR3 loop spans 14 amino acids. The V end was cut by 3 bases, the J end by 2 bases, with 10 bases between. CDR3 residues: CASSQPLLQETQYF. CDR3 DNA: TGTGCCAGCAGCCAGCCATTGCTTCAAGAGACCCAGTACTTC.

This chain uses TRBV19 with TRBJ2-7; 9 bases fit TRBD1. Germline CDR1 reads LNHDA; CDR2 reads SQIVND (reference sequence). This CDR3 comprises 15 residues. J lost 3 bases, V lost 5 bases, and 8 bases had no gene match. For the CDR3, the DNA is TGTGCCAGTAGTTTTCGGACAGGGGTAGGCTACGAGCAGTACTTC. Translated, it gives CASSFRTGVGYEQYF.

The rearrangement links TRBV19 to TRBJ2-3; TRBD2 is a possible D gene (6 bases). V was shortened by 6 bases and J by 8 bases, with 21 bases between the two germline ends. The germline V gene encodes CDR1 LNHDA and CDR2 SQIVND (reference sequence). The CDR3 runs 15 residues. The CDR3 bases are TGTGCCAGTAGACCCGGCGGGACTTCCTTGGGTACGCAGTATTTT. Its protein is CASRPGGTSLGTQYF.

In this sample, this clone turned up once. For the CDR3, the DNA is TGCGCCAGCAGCTTGACGGGGGTCCCCGATGGTTCACCCCTCCACTTT. Translation: CASSLTGVPDGSPLHF. This rearrangement joins TRBV5-1 to TRBJ1-6, with D perhaps matching TRBD1 (5 bases). Germline V gene data show CDR1 as SGHRS and CDR2 as YFSETQ. The CDR3 loop spans 16 amino acids. Trimming shortened V by 1 base and J by 9 bases, and 17 bases separated the two germline ends.

The V and J genes are TRBV2 and TRBJ2-6; D is uncertain. In germline, CDR1 is SNHLY, CDR2 FYNNEI. The CDR3 covers 14 residues. Trimming shortened V by 2 bases and J by 2 bases, and 4 bases separated the two germline ends. The CDR3 sequence: CASSELAGANVLTF. In DNA, the CDR3 is TGTGCCAGCAGTGAACTGGCTGGGGCCAACGTCCTGACTTTC.

The chain is built from TRBV27 and TRBJ1-2; 8 nucleotides match TRBD1. Germline V gene sequence: CDR1 MNHEY, CDR2 SMNVEV (reference sequence). Losses at the gene ends were 1 base for V and 6 bases for J; bases not matched to a gene: 7. The CDR3 loop spans 15 amino acids. The CDR3 spells CASSLFGQGGDGYTF. As DNA, the CDR3 is TGTGCCAGCAGTTTATTTGGACAGGGAGGTGATGGCTACACCTTC.

The rearrangement uses TRBV4-1 and TRBJ1-1; unclear D gene. The germline CDR1 and CDR2 sequences are MGHRA and YSYEKL. The V end was cut by 0 bases, the J end by 5 bases, with 7 bases between. This CDR3 is built from 13 residues. As DNA, the CDR3 is TGCGCCAGCAGCCAAGACCTGGGGACTGAAGCTTTCTTT. Protein: CASSQDLGTEAFF.

Notes on this clone: Lacking the conserved final phenylalanine or tryptophan, this CDR3 likely reflects a read error. It is unclear where the CDR3 begins or ends on the DNA, so no DNA is shown, and the CDR3 is as TCRdb lists it. The chain employs TRBV10-1 and TRBJ2-7. The germline V gene encodes CDR1 WNHNN and CDR2 SYGVQD (reference sequence). Including both end residues, the CDR3 is 10 amino acids long. CDR3: CASNQPAGAC.

The chain joins TRBV18 to TRBJ1-4; no reliable D call. The length of the CDR3 is 15 residues. The germline V gene has CDR1 KGHSH and CDR2 LQKENI. With 3 bases removed from V and 7 bases from J, the gap between germline ends came to 15 bases. CDR3 region: CASSPPAVGSEKLFF. CDR3 sequence (DNA): TGTGCCAGCTCACCGCCGGCAGTAGGTTCTGAAAAACTGTTTTTT.

This clone was detected only once. The V and J genes are TRBV10-3 and TRBJ2-7; TRBD1 aligns across 8 bases. The germline V gene has CDR1 ENHRY and CDR2 SYGVKD. J gave up 6 bases and V 3 bases, and 10 bases lay outside the gene matches. The CDR3 has 15 amino acids. CDR3 loop: CAISDNGRGRPEQYF. Here the CDR3 DNA reads TGTGCCATCAGTGACAACGGCAGGGGGCGGCCCGAGCAGTACTTC.